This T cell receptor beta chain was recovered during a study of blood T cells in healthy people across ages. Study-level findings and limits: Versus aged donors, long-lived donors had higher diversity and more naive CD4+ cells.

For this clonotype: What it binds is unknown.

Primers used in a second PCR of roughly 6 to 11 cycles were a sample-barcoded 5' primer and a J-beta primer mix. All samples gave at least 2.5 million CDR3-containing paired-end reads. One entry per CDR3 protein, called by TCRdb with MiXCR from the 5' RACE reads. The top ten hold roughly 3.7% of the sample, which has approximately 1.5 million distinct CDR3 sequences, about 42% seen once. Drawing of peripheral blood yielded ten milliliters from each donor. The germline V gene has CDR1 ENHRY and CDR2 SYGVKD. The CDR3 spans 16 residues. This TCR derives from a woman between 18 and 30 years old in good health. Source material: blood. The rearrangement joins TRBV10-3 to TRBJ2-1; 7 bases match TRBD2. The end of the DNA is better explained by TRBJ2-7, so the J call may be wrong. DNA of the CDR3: TGTGCCATCAGTGAACGAAGCGGGGAAATCTACAATGAGCAGTACTTC. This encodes CAISERSGEIYNEQYF.